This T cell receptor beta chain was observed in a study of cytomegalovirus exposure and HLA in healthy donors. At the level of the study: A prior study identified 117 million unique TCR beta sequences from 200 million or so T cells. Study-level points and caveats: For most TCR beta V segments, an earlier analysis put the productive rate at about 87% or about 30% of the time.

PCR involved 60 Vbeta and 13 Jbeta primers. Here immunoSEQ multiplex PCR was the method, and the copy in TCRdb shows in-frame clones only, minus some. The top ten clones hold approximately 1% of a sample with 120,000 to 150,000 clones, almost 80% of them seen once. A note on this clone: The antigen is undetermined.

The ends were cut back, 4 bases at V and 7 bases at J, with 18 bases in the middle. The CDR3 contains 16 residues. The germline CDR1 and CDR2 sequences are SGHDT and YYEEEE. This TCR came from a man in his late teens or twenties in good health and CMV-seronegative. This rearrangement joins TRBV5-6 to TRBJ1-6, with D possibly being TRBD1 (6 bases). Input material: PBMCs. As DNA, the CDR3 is TGTGCCAGCAGCCCAAGGGGGAGGGGGAGGAATTCACCCCTCCACTTT. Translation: CASSPRGRGRNSPLHF.